This entry lists 20 T cell receptor beta chains sequenced from one sample in a study of T cells in women clearing cervical HPV infection. Clones were read by immunoSEQ multiplex PCR, and TCRdb kept only the in-frame ones, dropping some. The repertoire table contains about 31,000 clones. The source material was blood buffy coat. The receptors come from a woman between 18 and 70 years old with a cervical HPV16 infection that either progressed to CIN3+ or cleared (not recorded which).

As concerns this clone: The read ends 3 residues shy of where the CDR3 ends; the end is completed using the germline J gene. V and J are TRBV30 and TRBJ2-2; D is undetermined. This CDR3 has 15 residues. Germline CDR1 reads GTSNPN; CDR2 reads SVGIG (reference sequence). Trimming removed 4 bases from V and 0 bases from J, with 12 bases in between. The CDR3 region is CAWKKSTSNTGELFF. The CDR3 DNA, read in part, is TGTGCCTGGAAGAAGAGTACTTCGAACACCGGGGAG.

Note on this clone: The junction departs from the called germline gene at one end, perhaps through a read error. Sequencing ends 3 residues short of the CDR3 end; the germline J gene provides the rest. The chain combines TRBV20-1 with TRBJ1-3, with D uncertain. CDR1 is DFQATT, CDR2 SNEGSKA, per germline (reference sequence). The CDR3 extends over 14 amino acids. The part of the CDR3 DNA that was read is TGCAGTGCCGAACGGGGAGGCTCTGGAAACGCC. It codes for CSAERGGSGNA. The complete CDR3 sequence is CSAERGGSGNAIYF.

About this clone itself: The sequenced fragment ends 3 residues before the CDR3 boundary, so the rest is inferred from the germline J gene. V usage is TRBV9 and J usage is TRBJ2-7; 9 bases are a match to TRBD1. V trimming: 4 bases; J trimming: 3 bases; junction bases outside the gene matches: 8. CDR1 is SGDLS, CDR2 YYNGEE, per germline. The CDR3 consists of 15 residues. The CDR3 spells CASSPLGQGYYEQYF. The part of the CDR3 DNA that was read is TGTGCCAGCAGCCCCTTAGGACAGGGGTACTACGAG.

About this clone: The sequence runs out 3 residues before the end of the CDR3; the remainder is reconstructed from the germline J gene. The chain joins TRBV7-8 to TRBJ2-2; D possibly matches TRBD1 or TRBD2 (5 bases each). Germline V CDR1 and CDR2: SGHVS, FQNEAQ. The length of the CDR3 is 13 residues. The CDR3 bases that were read are TGTGCCAGCAAAGGGGCAGGCCGGGAAAAG. It specifies CASKGAGREK. The full CDR3 is CASKGAGREKLFF. The full variable domain, its missing parts supplied by reference TRBV7-8 and TRBJ2-2, is GAGVSQSPRYKVAKRGQDVALRCDPISGHVSLFWYQQALGQGPEFLTYFQNEAQLDKSGLPSDRFFAERPEGSVSTLKIQRTQQEDSAVYLCASKGAGREKLFFGEGSRLTVL.

In the case of this clone: Sequencing ends 3 residues short of the CDR3 end; the germline J gene provides the rest. The rearrangement links TRBV19 to TRBJ1-2; unclear D gene. Germline CDR1 and CDR2: LNHDA and SQIVND (reference sequence). This CDR3 has 13 amino acids. CDR3 DNA, as far as it was read: TGTGCCAGTAGTATAGGTGGCCCCAGGGGC. Protein: CASSIGGPRG. The CDR3 in full is CASSIGGPRGYTF.

Notes on this clone: The read finishes 3 residues shy of the CDR3 end, and the germline J gene is used to complete it. This sequence joins TRBV7-8 and TRBJ1-4; 7 bases line up with TRBD1. Germline CDR1 SGHVS, CDR2 FQNEAQ. CDR3 length equals 15 residues. The DNA read from the CDR3 is TGTGCCAGCAGTTTTTCTAGGGGGCAGAATTCACCA. It encodes CASSFSRGQNSP. The full CDR3 reads CASSFSRGQNSPLFF.

To note about this clone: The read falls 3 residues short of the CDR3 end, and the missing part is taken from the germline J gene. The rearrangement links TRBV2 to TRBJ2-2, with 10 bases lining up with TRBD2. The junction had 4 bases not matched to a gene; V was cut back by 6 bases and J by 3 bases. Germline V gives CDR1 SNHLY, CDR2 FYNNEI. The CDR3 extends over 15 amino acids. The CDR3 spells CASRILAGDTGELFF. The DNA read from the CDR3 is TGTGCCAGCAGGATCCTAGCGGGGGACACCGGGGAG.

A note on this clone: Coverage ceases 3 residues before the CDR3 finishes, and the germline J gene fills in the end. The chain recombines TRBV6-1 with TRBJ2-5, with D perhaps TRBD1 or TRBD2 (5 bases each). CDR1 and CDR2 (germline): MNHNS, SASEGT. The germline V and J ends were trimmed by 1 base and 7 bases, with 13 bases remaining between them. The CDR3 runs to 14 residues. The CDR3 protein is CASSEGGAVSTQYF. CDR3 bases read: TGTGCCAGCAGTGAAGGAGGGGCGGTTTCGACC.

CDR3 DNA (partial): TGTGCCAGCAGCTCCTACGCTGGAAACACC. Amino acids: CASSSYAGNT. The full CDR3 is CASSSYAGNTIYF. The chain recombines TRBV7-3 with TRBJ1-3, with D unresolved. The observed sequence ends 3 residues before the CDR3 terminus, with the missing tail filled in from the germline J gene. Germline V gene sequence: CDR1 SGHTA, CDR2 FQGTGA. V was clipped by 4 bases and J by 2 bases, with 6 bases between them. This CDR3 contains 13 residues.

Worth noting for this clone: The read halts 3 residues ahead of the CDR3 end, with the missing end drawn from the germline J gene. The V gene is TRBV18, the J gene TRBJ1-1, with TRBD1 identical over 9 bases. The CDR3 has 14 residues. V was pared by 5 bases and J by 3 bases, with 4 bases of the junction left unmatched. Germline lookup yields CDR1 KGHSH and CDR2 LQKENI. Here the CDR3 reads CASSETGGYTEAFF. CDR3 DNA, as far as it was read: TGTGCCAGCTCAGAGACAGGGGGGTACACTGAA.

In regard to this clone: The CDR3 end is not reached by the read, which stops 3 residues before it; the germline J gene fills it in. J is TRBJ2-3 and V is TRBV6-1; D might be TRBD1 (5 bases). Trimming left V 1 base short and J 2 bases short, with 10 bases between. Germline V gene sequence: CDR1 MNHNS, CDR2 SASEGT. The CDR3 contains 15 residues. CDR3: CASSEGWGFTDTQYF. The covered CDR3 bases are TGTGCCAGCAGTGAAGGGTGGGGCTTCACAGATACG.

Notes on this clone: The read terminates 3 residues ahead of where the CDR3 ends, so the germline J gene completes it. This chain links TRBV7-3 with TRBJ1-4, with 7 bases lining up with TRBD1. This CDR3 is 18 amino acids long. Per the germline V gene, CDR1 is SGHTA and CDR2 is FQGTGA. CDR3 residues: CASTLRGTASSGANVLFF. Incomplete CDR3 DNA: TGTGCCAGCACCCTTAGAGGGACAGCGAGCTCTGGGGCCAACGTA. Full variable domain (outside the CDR3, taken from reference TRBV7-3 and TRBJ1-4): GAGVSQTPSNKVTEKGKYVELRCDPISGHTALYWYRQSLGQGPEFLIYFQGTGAADDSGLPNDRFFAVRPEGSVSTLKIQRTERGDSAVYLCASTLRGTASSGANVLFFGSGTQLSVL.

Regarding this clone: The sequenced fragment ends 3 residues before the CDR3 boundary, so the rest is inferred from the germline J gene. The chain combines TRBV20-1 with TRBJ1-4; 7 bases match TRBD1. The CDR3 runs 14 residues. CDR1 is DFQATT, CDR2 SNEGSKA, per germline (reference sequence). Unmatched junction bases numbered 2, after V lost 0 bases and J lost 4 bases. CDR3 amino acids: CSARDTGVNEKLFF. The sequenced CDR3 bases are TGCAGTGCTAGAGATACAGGGGTTAATGAAAAA.

Of note for this clone: The sequence runs out 3 residues before the end of the CDR3; the remainder is reconstructed from the germline J gene. This chain uses TRBV15 with TRBJ1-6; D is unresolved. The CDR3 extends over 15 amino acids. CDR1 LNHNV and CDR2 YYDKDF come from the germline V gene (reference sequence). The germline V and J ends were trimmed by 8 bases and 7 bases, with 18 bases remaining between them. CDR3 DNA, as far as it was read: TGTGCCACCCAGGCCATGAACCGATTAAATTCACCC. This gives the protein CATQAMNRLNSP. The whole CDR3 reads CATQAMNRLNSPLHF. Variable domain in full (rest from reference TRBV15 and TRBJ1-6): DAMVIQNPRYQVTQFGKPVTLSCSQTLNHNVMYWYQQKSSQAPKLLFHYYDKDFNNEADTPDNFQSRRPNTSFCFLDIRSPGLGDTAMYLCATQAMNRLNSPLHFGNGTRLTVT.

CDR3 in amino acids: CASSDSWAGGLADTQYF. Partial CDR3 DNA: TGTGCCAGCAGTGACTCCTGGGCAGGGGGCCTCGCAGATACG. This chain joins TRBV6-4 and TRBJ2-3, with 8 bases lining up with TRBD1. From the germline J gene comes the end of the CDR3, since the read stops 3 residues before it. Germline V gene data show CDR1 as MRHNA and CDR2 as SNTAGT. Trimming took 0 bases from V and 4 from J; bases not matched to a gene: 9. This CDR3 is built from 17 residues.

This CDR3 is CASSLVPLTGNEQYF. CDR3 DNA, as far as it was read: TGTGCCAGCAGCTTAGTTCCTTTGACAGGGAACGAG. The chain carries TRBV11-2 and TRBJ2-7, with 7 nucleotides matching TRBD1. The read stops 3 residues short of the end of the CDR3; the missing end is completed from the germline J gene. Germline CDR1 reads SGHAT; CDR2 reads FQNNGV. The CDR3 extends over 15 amino acids. The ends lost 1 base at V and 5 bases at J; junction bases unmatched: 8.

On this clone: Read data end 3 residues before the CDR3 end; the end is taken from the germline J gene. The rearrangement uses TRBV29-1 and TRBJ2-2; 8 nucleotides align to TRBD1. The CDR3 is made up of 14 amino acids. Germline V gives CDR1 SQVTM, CDR2 ANQGSEA. J gave up 6 bases and V 5 bases, and 8 bases lay outside the gene matches. CDR3 region: CSVHRTGPSGELFF. CDR3 DNA (partial): TGCAGCGTTCACCGGACAGGGCCGTCCGGGGAG.

Considering frequency, this clone is medium-sized. The sequenced fragment ends 3 residues before the CDR3 boundary, so the rest is inferred from the germline J gene. The chain carries TRBV18 and TRBJ2-3; D is possibly TRBD2 (6 bases). CDR1 KGHSH and CDR2 LQKENI come from the germline V gene. The V gene lost 2 bases and the J gene lost 3 bases, with 12 bases spanning the gap. The CDR3 contains 15 residues. The part of the CDR3 DNA that was read is TGTGCCAGCTCACCAGGGCAGCGGGCGACAGATACG. Translation: CASSPGQRATDT. The full CDR3 reads CASSPGQRATDTQYF. The full variable domain, in which reference TRBV18 and TRBJ2-3 provide the parts outside the CDR3, is NAGVMQNPRHLVRRRGQEARLRCSPMKGHSHVYWYRQLPEEGLKFMVYLQKENIIDESGMPKERFSAEFPKEGPSILRIQQVVRGDSAAYFCASSPGQRATDTQYFGPGTRLTVL.

Details on this clone: The read gets to within 3 residues of the CDR3 end, and the germline J gene fills in the rest. This sequence joins TRBV19 and TRBJ1-1, with a tentative D call TRBD1 (5 bases). The germline CDR1 and CDR2 sequences are LNHDA and SQIVND (reference sequence). The germline V and J ends were trimmed by 6 bases and 3 bases, with 14 bases remaining between them. There are 14 residues in the CDR3. The CDR3 protein is CASSPTVVYTEAFF. The part of the CDR3 DNA that was read is TGTGCCAGTAGCCCGACAGTTGTGTACACTGAA.

A word on this clone: The observed sequence ends 3 residues before the CDR3 terminus, with the missing tail filled in from the germline J gene. The chain uses TRBV5-1 and TRBJ2-2, with 7 positions matching TRBD1. Per the germline V gene, CDR1 is SGHRS and CDR2 is YFSETQ. The CDR3 spans 16 residues. CDR3 DNA (partial): TGCGCCAGCAGTTCGGGACAGAAAATCTATAATTCACCG. It translates to CASSSGQKIYNSP. The entire CDR3 protein is CASSSGQKIYNSPLFF.